The 22 T cell receptor beta chains below come from one sample, sequenced in a study of control samples from healthy donors and cancer patients. Method: immunoSEQ multiplex PCR; TCRdb's copy keeps in-frame clones and lacks some. This table has approximately 80,000 clones, 91% appearing once. The sample taken for sequencing was blood. All receptors come from a man younger than 45 in good health.

This chain links TRBV15 with TRBJ1-5; 7 bases fit TRBD1. CDR3 length: 15 residues. Germline V gene lookup returns CDR1 LNHNV and CDR2 YYDKDF (reference sequence). The V gene end was trimmed by 0 bases and the J gene end by 12 bases; junction bases not matched to a gene: 11. CDR3 in amino acids: CATSRDPTGYPVQHF. DNA of the CDR3: TGTGCCACCAGCAGAGATCCGACAGGGTACCCTGTCCAGCATTTT.

This clone was observed a few times. The genes are TRBV6-6 and TRBJ2-3, with D perhaps TRBD2 (5 bases). The CDR3 consists of 13 residues. Germline loops: CDR1 MNHNY, CDR2 SVGAGI (reference sequence). V was clipped by 6 bases and J by 4 bases, with 11 bases between them. CDR3 DNA: TGTGCCAGCAGGCCCTCGGGGTCAGATACGCAGTATTTT. Translating gives CASRPSGSDTQYF.

J is TRBJ2-5 and V is TRBV3-1 (or the pseudogene TRBV3-2), with TRBD1 matching 8 bases. CDR1 and CDR2 from the germline V gene are LGHDT and YNNKEL (reference sequence). V gave up 5 bases and J gave up 4 bases; unmatched junction bases: 6. This CDR3 has 14 amino acids. For the CDR3, the DNA is TGTGCCAGCAGCAGAAATACAGGGGGAGAGACCCAGTACTTC. This codes for CASSRNTGGETQYF.

The chain has TRBV18 and TRBJ2-1; D is uncertain. The germline V gene has CDR1 KGHSH and CDR2 LQKENI. The CDR3 contains 16 residues. V gave up 0 bases and J gave up 0 bases, with 9 bases separating them. This CDR3 is CASSPPRGSSYNEQFF. CDR3 DNA: TGTGCCAGCTCACCACCGCGCGGCAGCTCCTACAATGAGCAGTTCTTC.

The chain has TRBV19 and TRBJ1-5; TRBD1 might be the D (5 bases). This CDR3 is built from 17 residues. The V gene's germline CDR1 is LNHDA and CDR2 SQIVND (reference sequence). The V gene lost 5 bases and the J gene lost 3 bases, with 20 bases spanning the gap. CDR3 loop: CASSPYRGSSANQPQHF. The CDR3 nucleotides are TGTGCCAGTAGTCCCTATAGGGGAAGTTCAGCCAATCAGCCCCAGCATTTT.

The CDR3 DNA reads TGTGCCGACCCCGGACAGCCCGCTAACTATGGCTACACCTTC. Encoded protein: CADPGQPANYGYTF. J is TRBJ1-2 and V is TRBV15; D is possibly TRBD1 (6 bases). Germline V gives CDR1 LNHNV, CDR2 YYDKDF (reference sequence). V was pared by 11 bases and J by 0 bases, with 16 bases between. The CDR3 spans 14 residues. The full variable domain, completed using reference TRBV15 and TRBJ1-2, is DAMVIQNPRYQVTQFGKPVTLSCSQTLNHNVMYWYQQKSSQAPKLLFHYYDKDFNNEADTPDNFQSRRPNTSFCFLDIRSPGLGDTAMYLCADPGQPANYGYTFGSGTRLTVV.

This clone has only one observation. V gene TRBV4-2 combines with J gene TRBJ2-3; the D gene is possibly TRBD2 (6 bases). This CDR3 contains 16 residues. Germline V gives CDR1 LGHNA, CDR2 YNFKEQ. Trimming removed 0 bases from V and 1 base from J, with 11 bases in between. Written as DNA, the CDR3 is TGTGCCAGCAGCCAAGAATTCATAGCGGGCACAGATACGCAGTATTTT. Amino acid sequence: CASSQEFIAGTDTQYF.

The rearrangement joins TRBV5-6 to TRBJ2-7, with 8 bases aligning to TRBD1. Unmatched junction bases numbered 5, after V lost 4 bases and J lost 5 bases. Germline CDR1 reads SGHDT; CDR2 reads YYEEEE. This CDR3 contains 13 residues. The CDR3 nucleotides read TGTGCCAGCAGCAGCGGACAGGGACACGAGCAGTACTTC. This translates into CASSSGQGHEQYF.

The rearrangement uses TRBV5-1 and TRBJ1-1, with D possibly matching TRBD1 (5 bases). The CDR3 length is 13 residues. The V gene lost 5 bases and the J gene lost 7 bases, with 15 bases spanning the gap. Germline CDR1 SGHRS, CDR2 YFSETQ. This chain's CDR3 is CASRLTGTLEAFF. In DNA, the CDR3 is TGCGCCAGCAGACTAACCGGGACCCTTGAAGCTTTCTTT.

J is TRBJ2-7 and V is TRBV15; TRBD1 might be the D (6 bases). The V end was cut by 3 bases, the J end by 5 bases, with 20 bases between. This CDR3 is built from 16 residues. CDR1 is LNHNV, CDR2 YYDKDF, per germline (reference sequence). DNA for the CDR3: TGTGCCACCAGCAGTCCCGGACAGAGGGTACGGGACGAGCAGTACTTC. It is translated as CATSSPGQRVRDEQYF.

The chain couples TRBV25-1 to TRBJ1-5; possible D gene TRBD1, 6 bases. Germline V gene lookup returns CDR1 MGHDK and CDR2 SYGVNS. V dropped 7 bases and J dropped 7 bases, with 23 bases sitting between them. CDR3 length equals 16 residues. DNA for the CDR3: TGTGCCAGCACCCTGATGGGCGGCAGGGGTGGGCAGCCCCAGCATTTT. As protein: CASTLMGGRGGQPQHF.

CDR3 sequence reads: CASSPTGGAGEKLFF. CDR3 nucleotides: TGTGCCAGCAGCCCCACCGGGGGGGCAGGGGAAAAACTGTTTTTT. The V call is TRBV7-3, the J call TRBJ1-4; tentatively, D is TRBD1 (6 bases). Trimming stripped 5 bases from V and 8 bases from J, with 18 bases between. In germline, CDR1 is SGHTA, CDR2 FQGTGA. CDR3 length: 15 amino acids.

J is TRBJ2-7 and V is TRBV5-6; 8 bases map to TRBD1. Looked up from germline, CDR1 is SGHDT and CDR2 is YYEEEE. The CDR3 is made up of 14 amino acids. V shed 0 bases, J shed 3 bases, and the junction held 2 bases outside the gene matches. As DNA, the CDR3 is TGTGCCAGCAGCTTGGGACAGGGGATCTACGAGCAGTACTTC. Translated: CASSLGQGIYEQYF.

This chain links TRBV18 with TRBJ1-3; 9 bases match TRBD1. Germline loops: CDR1 KGHSH, CDR2 LQKENI. The CDR3 totals 16 residues. Unmatched junction bases numbered 7, after V lost 6 bases and J lost 1 base. In nucleotides, the CDR3 is TGTGCCAGCTCGTCCTCCGGGACAGGGTCTGGAAACACCATATATTTT. Amino acid sequence: CASSSSGTGSGNTIYF.

The chain employs TRBV27 and TRBJ1-5; no clear D gene. Germline CDR1 is MNHEY and CDR2 is SMNVEV (reference sequence). The CDR3 sequence is 15 residues long. The V and J ends lost 6 bases and 0 bases respectively, with 12 bases between them. The CDR3 region has the DNA TGTGCCAGCAGGTACGCCGGAAGTAGCAATCAGCCCCAGCATTTT. The encoded protein is CASRYAGSSNQPQHF.

The gene calls are TRBV11-2 and TRBJ2-3, with D uncertain. Germline assignment: CDR1 SGHAT and CDR2 FQNNGV. This CDR3 is 12 amino acids long. V gave up 3 bases and J gave up 2 bases, with 3 bases separating them. CDR3 in amino acids: CASSFNTDTQYF. The CDR3 DNA follows: TGTGCCAGCAGCTTTAACACAGATACGCAGTATTTT. The complete variable domain, with remaining parts taken from reference TRBV11-2 and TRBJ2-3, reads EAGVAQSPRYKIIEKRQSVAFWCNPISGHATLYWYQQILGQGPKLLIQFQNNGVVDDSQLPKDRFSAERLKGVDSTLKIQPAKLEDSAVYLCASSFNTDTQYFGPGTRLTVL.

The chain carries TRBV5-1 and TRBJ2-2; 9 bases line up with TRBD1. CDR3 length: 15 residues. Germline loops: CDR1 SGHRS, CDR2 YFSETQ. V lost 7 bases and J lost 5; bases outside the gene matches: 9. Here the CDR3 reads CASGIQGARTGELFF. DNA of the CDR3: TGCGCCAGCGGAATACAGGGGGCCAGAACCGGGGAGCTGTTTTTT. The complete variable domain, with remaining parts taken from reference TRBV5-1 and TRBJ2-2, reads KAGVTQTPRYLIKTRGQQVTLSCSPISGHRSVSWYQQTPGQGLQFLFEYFSETQRNKGNFPGRFSGRQFSNSRSEMNVSTLELGDSALYLCASGIQGARTGELFFGEGSRLTVL.

V usage is TRBV9 and J usage is TRBJ2-1, with D possibly TRBD2 on 7 matching bases. Germline CDR1 reads SGDLS; CDR2 reads YYNGEE. This CDR3 comprises 17 residues. The V gene lost 6 bases and the J gene lost 0 bases, with 19 bases spanning the gap. The CDR3: CASTTGGGVGSYNEQFF. DNA of the CDR3: TGTGCCAGCACCACCGGAGGGGGGGTGGGCTCCTACAATGAGCAGTTCTTC.

This rearrangement joins TRBV6-2 or TRBV6-3 to TRBJ1-1; D unresolved. The CDR3 has 16 residues. With 2 bases removed from V and 0 bases from J, the gap between germline ends came to 13 bases. From germline, CDR1 is MNHEY and CDR2 SVGEGT. For the CDR3, the DNA is TGTGCCAGCAGTTACCCCAAAAGGCACATGAACACTGAAGCTTTCTTT. Amino acids: CASSYPKRHMNTEAFF.

The J gene is TRBJ1-4, the V gene TRBV25-1; TRBD1 matches 8 bases. This CDR3 comprises 14 residues. Germline CDR1 reads MGHDK; CDR2 reads SYGVNS. The V gene end was trimmed by 7 bases and the J gene end by 0 bases; junction bases not matched to a gene: 1. CDR3 in amino acids: CASTGQATNEKLFF. The CDR3 bases are TGTGCCAGCACGGGACAGGCAACTAATGAAAAACTGTTTTTT.

This clone was counted once. Written as DNA, the CDR3 is TGTGCCAGCAGCTCTCGGACAGGGGGGTACGAGCAGTACTTC. Its protein is CASSSRTGGYEQYF. The V call is TRBV7-9, the J call TRBJ2-7, with 10 bases fitting TRBD1. The trim removed 4 bases at V and 4 bases at J, leaving 4 bases unmatched. This CDR3 has 14 residues. CDR1 is SEHNR, CDR2 FQNEAQ, per germline (reference sequence).

The chain combines TRBV27 with TRBJ1-2; D perhaps matches TRBD1 (6 bases). CDR3 length: 14 residues. Trimming took 2 bases from V and 7 from J, leaving 14 bases between them. Germline CDR1 is MNHEY and CDR2 is SMNVEV (reference sequence). The CDR3 DNA follows: TGTGCCAGCAGTTTAGGTGCGGGGGCGGGTGGCTACACCTTC. It encodes CASSLGAGAGGYTF.